What follows are 19 T cell receptor beta chains derived from one specimen sequenced in a study of vaccination effects on CD4 cells after COVID-19. Following 10 days of culture, CD4+ T cells were isolated. These receptors have no identified antigens. Data came from immunoSEQ multiplex PCR; TCRdb stores just in-frame clones and leaves some out. The repertoire includes under 60,000 clones, more than 65% of them detected once, and about 5% sits in the top ten. Source: CD4+ T cells from PBMCs cultured without peptide, taken before COVID-19 vaccination. All receptors derive from a human donor who received a COVID-19 vaccine.

V and J are TRBV20-1 and TRBJ1-2; 8 bases agree with TRBD1. The germline V gene encodes CDR1 DFQATT and CDR2 SNEGSKA (reference sequence). The CDR3 sequence is 14 residues long. Trimming took 3 bases from V and 4 from J; bases not matched to a gene: 7. CDR3 region: CSASPGGMGYGYTF. DNA for the CDR3: TGCAGTGCTAGTCCAGGGGGCATGGGCTATGGCTACACCTTC.

Only a few counts were recorded for this clone. The chain carries TRBV6-5 and TRBJ2-2, with TRBD1 matching over 7 bases. Germline V gene sequence: CDR1 MNHEY, CDR2 SVGAGI. The CDR3 is 14 amino acids. V lost 6 bases and J lost 6; bases outside the gene matches: 7. The CDR3 reads CASSLTGNPGELFF. For the CDR3, the DNA is TGTGCCAGCAGCTTGACAGGGAATCCCGGGGAGCTGTTTTTT.

The chain uses TRBV9 and TRBJ2-7, with 9 positions matching TRBD1. The length of the CDR3 is 14 residues. Germline V CDR1 and CDR2: SGDLS, YYNGEE. With V trimmed by 3 bases and J by 1 base, 2 bases remained unmatched. The CDR3 loop is CASSEGTGSYEQYF. Written as DNA, the CDR3 is TGTGCCAGCAGCGAGGGGACAGGGTCCTACGAGCAGTACTTC. Based on the CDR3 plus reference TRBV9 and TRBJ2-7, the full variable domain is DSGVTQTPKHLITATGQRVTLRCSPRSGDLSVYWYQQSLDQGLQFLIQYYNGEERAKGNILERFSAQQFPDLHSELNLSSLELGDSALYFCASSEGTGSYEQYFGPGTRLTVT.

Here the CDR3 reads CAISEGYEQYF. The CDR3 DNA reads as TGTGCCATCAGTGAAGGGTACGAGCAGTACTTC. This chain connects TRBV10-3 to TRBJ2-7; D is uncertain. Germline V gene lookup returns CDR1 ENHRY and CDR2 SYGVKD. The CDR3 consists of 11 residues. Trimming took 3 bases from V and 4 from J, leaving 4 bases between them.

The chain joins TRBV3-1 (or the pseudogene TRBV3-2) to TRBJ2-7; TRBD2 is a possible D gene (6 bases). Germline assignment: CDR1 LGHDT and CDR2 YNNKEL (reference sequence). Between the trimmed V and J ends, which lost 4 bases and 7 bases, there was a span of 8 bases. The CDR3 is made up of 11 amino acids. The CDR3 DNA reads as TGTGCCAGCAGCCTCGGGGGAGAGCAGTACTTC. Translated: CASSLGGEQYF.

This clone turned up a few times. The genes are TRBV5-1 and TRBJ1-4, with D possibly being TRBD1 (5 bases). Germline V gene lookup returns CDR1 SGHRS and CDR2 YFSETQ. This CDR3 contains 14 residues. With 5 bases removed from V and 7 bases from J, the gap between germline ends came to 15 bases. CDR3 coding DNA: TGCGCCAGCAGTCACACCGGGAGGGGTGAAAAACTGTTTTTT. Its protein is CASSHTGRGEKLFF.

This clone was observed a few times. The rearrangement uses TRBV6-5 and TRBJ1-3, with unresolved D. CDR1 is MNHEY and CDR2 is SVGAGI in the germline V gene. This CDR3 has 13 amino acids. V shed 8 bases and J shed 0 bases, with 8 bases lying between them. CDR3 amino acids: CASGEVSGNTIYF. CDR3 bases: TGTGCCAGCGGGGAGGTCTCTGGAAACACCATATATTTT.

The V gene is TRBV4-2, the J gene TRBJ1-2, with D unresolved. Deletions cut 1 base from V and 4 bases from J, with 7 bases between. Germline lookup yields CDR1 LGHNA and CDR2 YNFKEQ. This CDR3 contains 13 residues. The CDR3 here is CASSQGLRYGYTF. Here the CDR3 DNA reads TGTGCCAGCAGCCAAGGACTCCGCTATGGCTACACCTTC.

The chain combines TRBV12-5 with TRBJ1-4; 10 bases fit TRBD1. The CDR3 spans 16 residues. Germline V gives CDR1 LGHNT, CDR2 FRNRAP. Trimming at V came to 0 bases and at J to 7 bases, leaving 5 bases not matched to a gene. The CDR3 DNA reads as TGTGCTAGTGGTTTGGTCCTGACAGGGGGCGGTGAAAAACTGTTTTTT. It is translated as CASGLVLTGGGEKLFF.

The chain uses TRBV7-6 and TRBJ2-5; 10 bases fit TRBD2. CDR3 length equals 15 residues. Germline V lookup: CDR1 SGHVS, CDR2 FNYEAQ. With V trimmed by 3 bases and J by 1 base, 2 bases remained unmatched. The CDR3, as DNA: TGTGCCAGCAGCTTTAGCGGGAGGACCCAAGAGACCCAGTACTTC. Translated, it gives CASSFSGRTQETQYF. The whole variable domain, filled in from reference TRBV7-6 and TRBJ2-5, reads GAGVSQSPRYKVTKRGQDVALRCDPISGHVSLYWYRQALGQGPEFLTYFNYEAQQDKSGLPNDRFSAERPEGSISTLTIQRTEQRDSAMYRCASSFSGRTQETQYFGPGTRLLVL.

The gene calls are TRBV18 and TRBJ2-5; TRBD1 or TRBD2 may be the D gene (5 bases each). The CDR3 loop spans 15 amino acids. Germline CDR1 is KGHSH and CDR2 is LQKENI. With 0 bases removed from V and 7 bases from J, the gap between germline ends came to 15 bases. The CDR3 protein is CASSPPGRPGVTQYF. The CDR3 DNA follows: TGTGCCAGCTCACCACCGGGGCGTCCCGGGGTGACCCAGTACTTC.

The chain recombines TRBV11-2 with TRBJ2-7; no clear D gene. CDR3 length equals 14 residues. V gave up 5 bases and J gave up 5 bases, with 16 bases separating them. Germline V gene data show CDR1 as SGHAT and CDR2 as FQNNGV. The CDR3: CASSPWAIRDEQYF. The CDR3 DNA reads as TGTGCCAGCAGCCCATGGGCTATTCGGGACGAGCAGTACTTC.

This clone has a handful of counts. The V call is TRBV12-3 or TRBV12-4, the J call TRBJ1-2; D unclear. The CDR3 length is 13 residues. Trimming pared 8 bases from V and 8 bases from J, leaving 18 bases between. The CDR3 loop reads CASRMAGKGGYTF. Written as DNA, the CDR3 is TGTGCCAGCCGAATGGCCGGAAAAGGCGGCTACACCTTC.

The rearrangement uses TRBV29-1 and TRBJ1-2; weak D call: TRBD1 (6 bases). The V end was cut by 1 base, the J end by 7 bases, with 7 bases between. Looked up from germline, CDR1 is SQVTM and CDR2 is ANQGSEA. The CDR3 runs 11 residues. The CDR3 nucleotides are TGCAGCGTTGAAGTAGGGGGTGGCTACACCTTC. It codes for CSVEVGGGYTF.

This clone was seen a handful of times. The rearrangement uses TRBV6-2 or TRBV6-3 and TRBJ1-2, with 9 bases aligning to TRBD1. This CDR3 contains 16 residues. Trimming at V came to 6 bases and at J to 8 bases, leaving 16 bases not matched to a gene. Germline values: CDR1 MNHEY, CDR2 SVGEGT. As DNA, the CDR3 is TGTGCCAGCAGCCCTCTGGGGACAGGGCTTAAAGGGGGCTACACCTTC. This encodes CASSPLGTGLKGGYTF.

The chain is built from TRBV5-1 and TRBJ2-2; the D gene is possibly TRBD2 (5 bases). V lost 4 bases to trimming and J lost 4 bases, with 20 bases between them. Per germline, CDR1 SGHRS and CDR2 YFSETQ. The CDR3 runs to 17 residues. The CDR3 DNA reads TGCGCCAGCAGCGCCGCCCGGACTTCCAGTGGCACCGGGGAGCTGTTTTTT. Translating it yields CASSAARTSSGTGELFF.

CDR3 DNA sequence: TGTGCCTGGAGTGTACAGGGGGGAAAACTGTTTTTT. It specifies CAWSVQGGKLFF. The chain has TRBV30 and TRBJ1-4, with 8 bases matching TRBD1. Trimming cost V 0 bases and J 10 bases; bases outside gene matches: 1. CDR3 length: 12 amino acids. Germline V CDR1 and CDR2: GTSNPN, SVGIG (reference sequence).

This clone is judged medium-sized (0.01 to 0.1%). This chain connects TRBV19 to TRBJ2-7; no firm D call. V lost 7 bases and J lost 2, with 3 bases in between. Germline V lookup: CDR1 LNHDA, CDR2 SQIVND (reference sequence). This CDR3 contains 10 residues. CDR3 coding DNA: TGTGCCAGTACCACCTACGAGCAGTACTTC. Translating gives CASTTYEQYF.

This chain links TRBV4-2 with TRBJ2-5; a weak D match, TRBD2 (5 bases). The V end lost 4 bases, the J end lost 2 bases, and 14 bases lay between the germline ends. Germline CDR1 and CDR2: LGHNA and YNFKEQ. This CDR3 region has 15 residues. CDR3 amino acids: CASSPNPQRQETQYF. Written as DNA, the CDR3 is TGTGCCAGCAGCCCGAACCCCCAGCGGCAAGAGACCCAGTACTTC.